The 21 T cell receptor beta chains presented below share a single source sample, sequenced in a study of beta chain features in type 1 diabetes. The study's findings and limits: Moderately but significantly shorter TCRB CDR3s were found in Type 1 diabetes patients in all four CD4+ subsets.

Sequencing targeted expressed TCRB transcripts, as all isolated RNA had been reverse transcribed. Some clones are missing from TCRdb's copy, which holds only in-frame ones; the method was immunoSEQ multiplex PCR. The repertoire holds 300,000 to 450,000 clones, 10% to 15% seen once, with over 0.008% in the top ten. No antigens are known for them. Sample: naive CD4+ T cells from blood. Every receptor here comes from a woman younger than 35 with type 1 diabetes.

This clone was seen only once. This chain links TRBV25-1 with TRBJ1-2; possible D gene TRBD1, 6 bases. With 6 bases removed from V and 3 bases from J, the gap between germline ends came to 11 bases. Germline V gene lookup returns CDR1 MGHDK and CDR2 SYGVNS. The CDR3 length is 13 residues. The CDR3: CASRQGRDYGYTF. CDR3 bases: TGTGCCAGCAGACAGGGTAGGGACTATGGCTACACCTTC.

The CDR3, as DNA: TGTGCCTGGTCACAGGGGTCTGAAGCTTTCTTT. It is translated as CAWSQGSEAFF. This chain uses TRBV30 with TRBJ1-1; 7 nucleotides match TRBD1. Looked up from germline, CDR1 is GTSNPN and CDR2 is SVGIG (reference sequence). The CDR3 sequence is 11 residues long. V shed 5 bases and J 6 bases; nucleotides not matched to a gene: 3.

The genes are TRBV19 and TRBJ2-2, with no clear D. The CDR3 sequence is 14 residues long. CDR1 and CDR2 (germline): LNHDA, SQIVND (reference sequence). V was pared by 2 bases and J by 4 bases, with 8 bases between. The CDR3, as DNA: TGTGCCAGTAGTATACGTGTCCCCACCGGGGAGCTGTTTTTT. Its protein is CASSIRVPTGELFF.

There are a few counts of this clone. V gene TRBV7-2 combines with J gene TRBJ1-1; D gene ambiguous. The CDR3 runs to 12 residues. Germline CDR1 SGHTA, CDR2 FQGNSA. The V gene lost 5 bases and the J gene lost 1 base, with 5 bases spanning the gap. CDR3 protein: CASSTQNTEAFF. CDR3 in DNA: TGTGCCAGCAGCACACAGAACACTGAAGCTTTCTTT.

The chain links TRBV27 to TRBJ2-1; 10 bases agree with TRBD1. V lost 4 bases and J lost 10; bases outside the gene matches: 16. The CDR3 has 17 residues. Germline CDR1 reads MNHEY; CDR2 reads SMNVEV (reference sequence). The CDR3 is CASSYRDRGNYRSEQFF. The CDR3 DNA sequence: TGTGCCAGCAGTTACCGGGACAGGGGCAACTATCGATCCGAGCAGTTCTTC.

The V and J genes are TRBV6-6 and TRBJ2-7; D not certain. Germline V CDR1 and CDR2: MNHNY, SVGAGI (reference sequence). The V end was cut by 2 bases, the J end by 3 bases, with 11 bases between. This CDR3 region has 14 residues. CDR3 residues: CASSYGGGDYEQYF. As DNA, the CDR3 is TGTGCCAGCAGTTACGGCGGCGGAGACTACGAGCAGTACTTC.

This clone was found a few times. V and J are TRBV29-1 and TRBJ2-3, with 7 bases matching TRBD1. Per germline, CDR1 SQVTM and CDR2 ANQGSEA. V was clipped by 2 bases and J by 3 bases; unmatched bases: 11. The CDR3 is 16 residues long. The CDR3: CSVERRTGKFTDTQYF. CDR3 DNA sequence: TGCAGCGTTGAACGGAGGACAGGAAAGTTTACAGATACGCAGTATTTT.

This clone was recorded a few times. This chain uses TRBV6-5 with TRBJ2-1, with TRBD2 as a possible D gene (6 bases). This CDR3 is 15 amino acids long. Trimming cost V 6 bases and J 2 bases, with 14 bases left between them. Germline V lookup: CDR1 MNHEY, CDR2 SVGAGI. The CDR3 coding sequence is TGTGCCAGCAGCCGCCGGGACTCTACCTACAATGAGCAGTTCTTC. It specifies CASSRRDSTYNEQFF.

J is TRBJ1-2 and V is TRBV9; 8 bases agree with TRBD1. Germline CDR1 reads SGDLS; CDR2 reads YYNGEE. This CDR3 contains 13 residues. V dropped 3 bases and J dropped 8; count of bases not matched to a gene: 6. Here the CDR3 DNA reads TGTGCCAGCAGCGGGACAGGGTTGAGCGGCTACACCTTC. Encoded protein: CASSGTGLSGYTF. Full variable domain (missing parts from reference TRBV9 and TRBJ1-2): DSGVTQTPKHLITATGQRVTLRCSPRSGDLSVYWYQQSLDQGLQFLIQYYNGEERAKGNILERFSAQQFPDLHSELNLSSLELGDSALYFCASSGTGLSGYTFGSGTRLTVV.

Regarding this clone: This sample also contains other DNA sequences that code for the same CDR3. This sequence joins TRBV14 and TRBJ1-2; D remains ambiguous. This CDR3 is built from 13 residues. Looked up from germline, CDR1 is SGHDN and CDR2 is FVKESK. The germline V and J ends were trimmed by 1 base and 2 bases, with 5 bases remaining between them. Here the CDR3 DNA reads TGTGCCAGCAGCCAAGGGCAGAACTATGGCTACACCTTC. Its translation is CASSQGQNYGYTF.

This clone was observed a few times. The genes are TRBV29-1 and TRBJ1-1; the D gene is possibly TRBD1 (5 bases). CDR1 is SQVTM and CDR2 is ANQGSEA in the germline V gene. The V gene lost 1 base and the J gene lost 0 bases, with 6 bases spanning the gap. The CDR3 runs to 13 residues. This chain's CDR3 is CSVEGGLNTEAFF. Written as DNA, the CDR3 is TGCAGCGTTGAAGGGGGCCTGAACACTGAAGCTTTCTTT.

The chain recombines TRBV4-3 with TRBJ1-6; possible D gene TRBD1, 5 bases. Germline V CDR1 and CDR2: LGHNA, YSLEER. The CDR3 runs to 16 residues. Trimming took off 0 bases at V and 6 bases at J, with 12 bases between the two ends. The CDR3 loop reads CASSQEGGRANSPLHF. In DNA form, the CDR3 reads TGCGCCAGCAGCCAAGAGGGAGGCAGGGCTAATTCACCCCTCCACTTT.

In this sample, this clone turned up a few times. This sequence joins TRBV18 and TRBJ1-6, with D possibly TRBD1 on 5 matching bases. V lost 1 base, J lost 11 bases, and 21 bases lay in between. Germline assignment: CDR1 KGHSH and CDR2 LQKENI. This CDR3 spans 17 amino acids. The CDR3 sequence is CASSPQWNDNEDTPLHF. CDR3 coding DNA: TGTGCCAGCTCACCACAATGGAACGACAATGAGGACACACCCCTCCACTTT.

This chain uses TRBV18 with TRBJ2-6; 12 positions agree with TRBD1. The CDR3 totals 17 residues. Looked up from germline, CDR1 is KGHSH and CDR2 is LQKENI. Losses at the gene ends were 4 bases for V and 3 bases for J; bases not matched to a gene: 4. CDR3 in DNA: TGTGCCAGCTCACTCCGGGACAGGGGGCTTGGGGCCAACGTCCTGACTTTC. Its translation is CASSLRDRGLGANVLTF.

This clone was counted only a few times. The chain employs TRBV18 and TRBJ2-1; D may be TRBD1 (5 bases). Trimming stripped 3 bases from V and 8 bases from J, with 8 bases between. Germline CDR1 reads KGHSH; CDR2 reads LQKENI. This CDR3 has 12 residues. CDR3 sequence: CASSPGQDEQFF. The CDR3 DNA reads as TGTGCCAGCTCACCTGGACAAGATGAGCAGTTCTTC.

The CDR3 spells CASSSIQGPPNEQFF. The CDR3 DNA is TGTGCCAGCAGCTCGATACAGGGTCCTCCAAATGAGCAGTTCTTC. This chain joins TRBV11-2 and TRBJ2-1; D is possibly TRBD1 (6 bases). The V gene lost 4 bases and the J gene lost 7 bases, with 17 bases spanning the gap. The CDR3 is 15 amino acids. In germline, CDR1 is SGHAT, CDR2 FQNNGV.

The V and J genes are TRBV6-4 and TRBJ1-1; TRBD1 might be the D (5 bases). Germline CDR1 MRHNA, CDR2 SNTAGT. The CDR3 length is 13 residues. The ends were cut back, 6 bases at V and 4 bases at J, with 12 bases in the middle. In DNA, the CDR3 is TGTGCCAGCAGCCAGGGTTTGGGCACTGAAGCTTTCTTT. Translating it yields CASSQGLGTEAFF.

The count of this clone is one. The CDR3, as DNA: TGTGCCAGCAGTTACTATAAGGGAGGGAGCTATGGCTACACCTTC. Translation gives CASSYYKGGSYGYTF. The chain couples TRBV6-5 to TRBJ1-2; D is ambiguous. V lost 1 base and J 4 bases, leaving 13 bases between the germline ends. The CDR3 length is 15 residues. Germline-derived CDR1 and CDR2 are MNHEY and SVGAGI.

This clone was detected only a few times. The CDR3 spells CASSLGYGGGSTDTQYF. In nucleotides, the CDR3 is TGTGCCAGCAGCTTAGGATACGGCGGGGGTAGCACAGATACGCAGTATTTT. The chain couples TRBV11-2 to TRBJ2-3; 7 bases are shared with TRBD2. Germline CDR1 is SGHAT and CDR2 is FQNNGV. The CDR3 has 17 amino acids. Trimming at V came to 1 base and at J to 0 bases, leaving 7 bases not matched to a gene.

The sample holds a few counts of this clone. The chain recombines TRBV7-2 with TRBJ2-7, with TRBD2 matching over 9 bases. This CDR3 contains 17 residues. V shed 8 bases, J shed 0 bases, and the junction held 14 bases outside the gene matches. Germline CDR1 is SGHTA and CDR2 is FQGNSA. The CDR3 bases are TGTGCCAGCTCGACAGGGACTAGCAACCGTTACTCCTACGAGCAGTACTTC. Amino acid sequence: CASSTGTSNRYSYEQYF.

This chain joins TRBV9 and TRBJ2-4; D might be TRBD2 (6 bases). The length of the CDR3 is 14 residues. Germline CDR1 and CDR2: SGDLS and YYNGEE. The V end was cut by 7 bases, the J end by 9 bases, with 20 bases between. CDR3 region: CASSRVGGGGIQYF. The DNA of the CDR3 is TGTGCCAGCTCACGAGTGGGGGGAGGAGGCATTCAGTACTTC.